Presented here are 22 T cell receptor beta chains from one specimen sequenced in a study of T cell responses to AZD1222 COVID-19 vaccine. Assay used: immunoSEQ multiplex PCR; TCRdb lists only in-frame clones, some missing. The repertoire consists of roughly 91,000 clones, with roughly 85% occurring once and the leading ten covering 2.9%. The sample here was peripheral blood, taken on day 0 of AZD1222 vaccination. The receptor source for this set is an adult in good health.

This clone occurred once. A read error may produce the germline difference seen at one junction end. This chain joins TRBV5-1 and TRBJ2-1; the D gene could be TRBD1 or TRBD2 (5 bases each). CDR1 is SGHRS, CDR2 YFSETQ, per germline. There are 14 residues in the CDR3. CDR3 in DNA: TGTGCCAGCAGCTTGGCCGGGACGTCCAATGAGCAGTTCTTC. This gives the protein CASSLAGTSNEQFF. The complete variable domain, with remaining parts taken from reference TRBV5-1 and TRBJ2-1, reads KAGVTQTPRYLIKTRGQQVTLSCSPISGHRSVSWYQQTPGQGLQFLFEYFSETQRNKGNFPGRFSGRQFSNSRSEMNVSTLELGDSALYLCASSLAGTSNEQFFGPGTRLTVL.

V is TRBV29-1 and J is TRBJ1-1; no clear D gene. Trimming left V 0 bases short and J 4 bases short, with 15 bases between. Germline V gives CDR1 SQVTM, CDR2 ANQGSEA. CDR3 length: 15 residues. The CDR3 reads CSVEDSQAPITEAFF. In DNA, the CDR3 is TGCAGCGTTGAAGATAGCCAGGCCCCCATCACTGAAGCTTTCTTT.

This chain uses TRBV11-2 with TRBJ1-2; 8 bases are a match to TRBD1. CDR3 length equals 16 residues. CDR1 is SGHAT, CDR2 FQNNGV, per germline. Germline trimming cut 8 bases from V and 3 bases from J; bases unmatched to any gene: 14. The CDR3 here is CASAKWPQGADYGYTF. For the CDR3, the DNA is TGTGCCAGCGCAAAGTGGCCCCAGGGGGCAGACTATGGCTACACCTTC.

This sequence joins TRBV7-9 and TRBJ2-7; the D gene is possibly TRBD1 (5 bases). CDR3 length: 12 amino acids. Germline CDR1 and CDR2: SEHNR and FQNEAQ (reference sequence). V lost 2 bases and J 4 bases, leaving 6 bases between the germline ends. DNA for the CDR3: TGTGCCAGCAGCTTACAGGGTTACGAGCAGTACGTC. This codes for CASSLQGYEQYV.

V usage is TRBV6-4 and J usage is TRBJ1-1, with a weak D call TRBD1 (6 bases). The germline gives CDR1 MRHNA, CDR2 SNTAGT. V was pared by 2 bases and J by 10 bases, with 14 bases between. CDR3 length: 13 residues. The CDR3 DNA follows: TGTGCCAGCAGTGACACCCCAGGGGAACGAGCTTTCTTT. It is translated as CASSDTPGERAFF.

The CDR3 loop reads CASSDRGSNTEAFF. CDR3 coding DNA: TGTGCCAGCAGCGACAGGGGCTCAAACACTGAAGCTTTCTTT. This chain links TRBV2 with TRBJ1-1, with TRBD1 matching 8 bases. This CDR3 is built from 14 residues. Germline loops: CDR1 SNHLY, CDR2 FYNNEI. After removal of 6 bases from V and 2 bases from J, the junction contained 5 bases not matched to a gene.

The chain employs TRBV7-8 and TRBJ2-2; D unresolved. Per germline, CDR1 SGHVS and CDR2 FQNEAQ. Trimming removed 2 bases from V and 5 bases from J, with 3 bases in between. The CDR3 is made up of 12 amino acids. The CDR3 region is CASSLSTGELFF. The CDR3 DNA is TGTGCCAGCAGCTTAAGTACCGGGGAGCTGTTTTTT.

The chain links TRBV3-1 (or the pseudogene TRBV3-2) to TRBJ2-1; D possibly corresponds to TRBD2 (7 bases). The germline V gene encodes CDR1 LGHDT and CDR2 YNNKEL (reference sequence). The CDR3 is made up of 17 amino acids. V shed 4 bases and J shed 5 bases, with 21 bases lying between them. In DNA form, the CDR3 reads TGTGCCAGCAGCCCGGAAATCGGGGGGCCCCATCACAATGAGCAGTTCTTC. This encodes CASSPEIGGPHHNEQFF.

The chain joins TRBV19 to TRBJ1-4; 9 nucleotides line up with TRBD1. Germline CDR1 is LNHDA and CDR2 is SQIVND (reference sequence). V dropped 5 bases and J dropped 8; count of bases not matched to a gene: 9. This CDR3 contains 15 residues. The CDR3 reads CASSAIQGADEKLFF. DNA of the CDR3: TGTGCCAGTAGTGCGATACAGGGGGCCGACGAAAAACTGTTTTTT.

V usage is TRBV30 and J usage is TRBJ2-7; 8 bases match TRBD2. The J segment lost 2 bases and the V segment lost 7 bases, leaving 4 bases of the junction unmatched. CDR3 size: 12 residues. Per germline, CDR1 GTSNPN and CDR2 SVGIG (reference sequence). CDR3 DNA: TGTGCCTCCTCGGGAGGGCCCTACGAGCAGTACGTC. Its protein is CASSGGPYEQYV.

The V and J genes are TRBV7-2 and TRBJ2-3; D may be TRBD2 (6 bases). Germline assignment: CDR1 SGHTA and CDR2 FQGNSA. Trimming pared 7 bases from V and 0 bases from J, leaving 11 bases between. There are 14 residues in the CDR3. CDR3 region: CASNLLASTDTQYF. The CDR3 nucleotides are TGTGCCAGCAACCTCCTAGCGAGCACAGATACGCAGTATTTT.

The V call is TRBV6-2 or TRBV6-3, the J call TRBJ1-1; D possibly corresponds to TRBD1 (6 bases). This CDR3 has 17 residues. Germline V lookup: CDR1 MNHEY, CDR2 SVGEGT. The germline V and J ends were trimmed by 2 bases and 1 base, with 17 bases remaining between them. CDR3 in amino acids: CASSYPEGWGQNTEAFF. CDR3 DNA sequence: TGTGCCAGCAGTTACCCGGAGGGCTGGGGGCAGAACACTGAAGCTTTCTTT.

V and J are TRBV7-8 and TRBJ1-2; D unresolved. Germline V gene data show CDR1 as SGHVS and CDR2 as FQNEAQ. V shed 5 bases and J shed 5 bases, with 18 bases lying between them. The CDR3 covers 15 residues. CDR3: CASSQGVRSEYGYTF. The CDR3 DNA sequence: TGTGCCAGCAGCCAAGGCGTAAGGTCTGAGTATGGCTACACCTTC.

The chain employs TRBV9 and TRBJ1-1, with 8 bases fitting TRBD1. The CDR3 contains 12 residues. Germline V CDR1 and CDR2: SGDLS, YYNGEE. The junction had 7 bases not matched to a gene; V was cut back by 4 bases and J by 11 bases. The CDR3: CASSRTGSRAFF. Written as DNA, the CDR3 is TGTGCCAGCAGCCGGACAGGGTCTCGGGCTTTCTTT.

This chain links TRBV3-1 (or the pseudogene TRBV3-2) with TRBJ2-1; 8 positions match TRBD2. Germline V gene data show CDR1 as LGHDT and CDR2 as YNNKEL (reference sequence). The CDR3 extends over 18 amino acids. Germline trimming cut 0 bases from V and 5 bases from J; bases unmatched to any gene: 12. DNA for the CDR3: TGTGCCAGCAGCCAAGATCAACTCGCGGGGGGTCGAAACAATGAGCAGTTCTTC. It encodes CASSQDQLAGGRNNEQFF.

This chain joins TRBV27 and TRBJ1-1; 8 bases match TRBD1. The CDR3 is made up of 16 amino acids. The J segment lost 0 bases and the V segment lost 10 bases, leaving 13 bases of the junction unmatched. Germline assignment: CDR1 MNHEY and CDR2 SMNVEV (reference sequence). The CDR3 reads CANRTETGQVNTEAFF. The CDR3 nucleotides read TGTGCCAACAGAACAGAGACGGGACAGGTGAACACTGAAGCTTTCTTT.

The chain employs TRBV7-6 and TRBJ2-3, with 7 bases fitting TRBD2. J was trimmed by 2 bases and V by 5 bases; bases with no gene match: 4. CDR3 length: 14 residues. Germline V gene lookup returns CDR1 SGHVS and CDR2 FNYEAQ. In DNA, the CDR3 is TGTGCCAGCAGCCTCACTAGCGCCACAGATACGCAGTATTTT. It is translated as CASSLTSATDTQYF.

The CDR3 nucleotides are TGTGCCAGTAGTATAGGGTTCGAGGAGCCCCAGCATTTT. Its protein product is CASSIGFEEPQHF. This sequence joins TRBV19 and TRBJ1-5; D is uncertain. The CDR3 runs to 13 residues. The V gene lost 1 base and the J gene lost 8 bases, with 9 bases spanning the gap. Germline assignment: CDR1 LNHDA and CDR2 SQIVND (reference sequence).

V gene TRBV7-8 combines with J gene TRBJ2-1; no reliable D call. The V end was cut by 5 bases, the J end by 0 bases, with 17 bases between. The CDR3 totals 17 residues. Germline values: CDR1 SGHVS, CDR2 FQNEAQ. This CDR3 is CASSPLMAVNSYNEQFF. Written as DNA, the CDR3 is TGTGCCAGCAGCCCCCTTATGGCGGTTAACTCCTACAATGAGCAGTTCTTC.

V usage is TRBV6-2 or TRBV6-3 and J usage is TRBJ2-7; 7 nucleotides match TRBD2. The CDR3 loop spans 15 amino acids. In germline, CDR1 is MNHEY, CDR2 SVGEGT. V lost 2 bases, J lost 3 bases, and 7 bases stayed unmatched. The CDR3 reads CASSYEPSGYYEQYF. CDR3 bases: TGTGCCAGCAGTTACGAGCCTAGCGGTTACTACGAGCAGTACTTC.

This clone was detected once. The chain carries TRBV6-5 and TRBJ2-4, with 10 nucleotides matching TRBD2. V gave up 6 bases and J gave up 7 bases; unmatched junction bases: 6. The CDR3 extends over 14 amino acids. Germline V lookup: CDR1 MNHEY, CDR2 SVGAGI. The CDR3 here is CASSSPAGGNIQYF. The CDR3 bases are TGTGCCAGCAGCTCCCCAGCGGGGGGGAACATTCAGTACTTC.

CDR3 in amino acids: CASSVGGNAGNTIYF. CDR3 in DNA: TGTGCCAGCAGCGTAGGGGGGAACGCTGGAAACACCATATATTTT. This chain links TRBV9 with TRBJ1-3, with a tentative D call TRBD1 (5 bases). The CDR3 length is 15 residues. V was shortened by 0 bases and J by 2 bases, with 9 bases between the two germline ends. Germline CDR1 SGDLS, CDR2 YYNGEE.